Following are 32 T cell receptor beta chains from one sample sequenced in a study of T cell repertoires in aging, cancer and after chemotherapy. Multiplex touch-down PCR with TRB-A/B primers amplified rearranged V-D-J TRB sequences. Using its own MiXCR run on the multiplex PCR reads, TCRdb lists one record per CDR3 protein. The sample lists under 2,500 distinct CDR3 sequences, 20% to 25% occurring once. Amplification of TCR beta used genomic DNA extracted from peripheral blood. Sequenced input: blood. Source of these receptors: a human donor with a blood cancer.

This clonotype counts as medium-sized. The chain has TRBV14 and TRBJ2-3; TRBD2 matches at 7 bases. This CDR3 is built from 15 residues. J gave up 0 bases and V 4 bases, and 4 bases lay outside the gene matches. Germline CDR1 SGHDN, CDR2 FVKESK. As DNA, the CDR3 is TGTGCCAGCAGCCGCCAACTAGCGAGCACAGATACGCAGTATTTT. It encodes CASSRQLASTDTQYF.

By share, this clonotype counts as medium-sized (0.01 to 0.1%). V is TRBV6-1 and J is TRBJ2-3, with D possibly being TRBD1 (6 bases). CDR1 and CDR2 (germline): MNHNS, SASEGT. V was cut by 8 bases and J by 4 bases, with 16 bases left in between. This CDR3 spans 14 amino acids. The CDR3 DNA is TGTGCCAGCGGGGCCCTCGAGGGGGCAGATACGCAGTATTTT. This encodes CASGALEGADTQYF.

This clonotype was observed a few times. The chain carries TRBV7-9 and TRBJ2-5; 8 nucleotides agree with TRBD2. The CDR3 is 15 residues long. Trimming took 5 bases from V and 5 from J; bases not matched to a gene: 10. CDR1 is SEHNR and CDR2 is FQNEAQ in the germline V gene (reference sequence). The CDR3 loop is CASSPGGGAGETQYF. CDR3 nucleotides: TGTGCCAGCAGCCCCGGGGGGGGGGCCGGGGAGACCCAGTACTTC. Variable domain in full (rest from reference TRBV7-9 and TRBJ2-5): DTGVSQNPRHKITKRGQNVTFRCDPISEHNRLYWYRQTLGQGPEFLTYFQNEAQLEKSRLLSDRFSAERPKGSFSTLEIQRTEQGDSAMYLCASSPGGGAGETQYFGPGTRLLVL.

This clonotype is labeled as large (0.1 to 1%). This rearrangement joins TRBV29-1 to TRBJ1-2; D call uncertain. The ends were cut back, 4 bases at V and 3 bases at J, with 9 bases in the middle. Germline-derived CDR1 and CDR2 are SQVTM and ANQGSEA. This CDR3 has 12 residues. The CDR3 sequence is CSVGDIYYGYTF. The DNA of the CDR3 is TGCAGCGTTGGTGACATTTACTATGGCTACACCTTC.

The sample holds a few counts of this clonotype. J is TRBJ2-3 and V is TRBV20-1; 11 bases align to TRBD2. The CDR3 covers 17 residues. V was pared by 5 bases and J by 10 bases, with 20 bases of the junction left unmatched. Germline CDR1 reads DFQATT; CDR2 reads SNEGSKA (reference sequence). CDR3 loop: CSASGGVLAGGGGAQYF. In DNA, the CDR3 is TGCAGTGCTTCTGGGGGGGTTCTAGCGGGAGGCGGGGGGGCGCAGTATTTT.

V gene TRBV7-9 combines with J gene TRBJ1-2; D is unresolved. Between the trimmed V and J ends, which lost 5 bases and 2 bases, there was a span of 15 bases. This CDR3 region has 15 residues. The germline gives CDR1 SEHNR, CDR2 FQNEAQ (reference sequence). Here the CDR3 DNA reads TGTGCCAGCAGCCCTATCGGCAGGTGGAACTATGGCTACACCTTC. Translation: CASSPIGRWNYGYTF.

This clonotype qualifies as medium-sized. This CDR3 is CASSVPGQGVEQYF. The CDR3 region has the DNA TGTGCCAGCAGTGTTCCGGGACAGGGGGTCGAGCAGTACTTC. The chain recombines TRBV6-1 with TRBJ2-7; 11 positions agree with TRBD1. The CDR3 covers 14 residues. Germline-derived CDR1 and CDR2 are MNHNS and SASEGT. V dropped 4 bases and J dropped 6; count of bases not matched to a gene: 5.

The chain recombines TRBV10-3 with TRBJ2-7; 7 bases fit TRBD1. CDR3 length equals 15 residues. After removal of 4 bases from V and 3 bases from J, the junction contained 9 bases not matched to a gene. Germline assignment: CDR1 ENHRY and CDR2 SYGVKD. The CDR3 DNA reads as TGTGCCATCAGTGGAGGGGGCAGGGGTGACTACGAGCAGTACTTC. As protein: CAISGGGRGDYEQYF.

By sample fraction, this clonotype is medium-sized. The V gene is TRBV19, the J gene TRBJ1-1, with D hard to call. CDR3 length: 15 residues. V was trimmed by 3 bases and J by 6 bases, leaving 17 bases between them. In germline, CDR1 is LNHDA, CDR2 SQIVND (reference sequence). The CDR3 loop reads CASSIGSGSLAEAFF. The CDR3 nucleotides read TGTGCCAGTAGTATTGGGAGTGGGAGTCTCGCTGAAGCTTTCTTT.

This clonotype is termed medium-sized. V usage is TRBV5-4 and J usage is TRBJ2-7, with 10 nucleotides matching TRBD2. Germline V lookup: CDR1 SGHNT, CDR2 YYREEE (reference sequence). This CDR3 is 15 amino acids long. The junction had 5 bases not matched to a gene; V was cut back by 0 bases and J by 5 bases. CDR3 region: CASSLVPAGGHEQYF. The CDR3 bases are TGTGCCAGCAGCTTGGTTCCAGCGGGGGGGCACGAGCAGTACTTC.

This clonotype was counted between two and nine times. The chain has TRBV20-1 and TRBJ2-3, with 9 positions matching TRBD2. The CDR3 contains 14 residues. J lost 1 base, V lost 2 bases, and 1 base had no gene match. In germline, CDR1 is DFQATT, CDR2 SNEGSKA (reference sequence). CDR3 sequence reads: CSARLAGRTDTQYF. CDR3 in DNA: TGCAGTGCTAGACTAGCGGGGCGCACAGATACGCAGTATTTT.

This clonotype occurred a few times. CDR3 sequence (DNA): TGCAGTGCTAGAGATCCTAGGGGGGGAGAAGAGACCCAGTACTTC. It yields the protein CSARDPRGGEETQYF. The chain carries TRBV20-1 and TRBJ2-5; TRBD2 might be the D (7 bases). The CDR3 has 15 amino acids. CDR1 DFQATT and CDR2 SNEGSKA come from the germline V gene (reference sequence). Trimming removed 0 bases at V and 3 bases at J, with 14 bases between.

This clonotype was recorded a few times. The V call is TRBV12-3 or TRBV12-4, the J call TRBJ2-1; 13 nucleotides match TRBD2. This CDR3 region has 17 residues. V lost 6 bases to trimming and J lost 0 bases; unmatched junction nucleotides: 5. CDR3 region: CASSSGLAGSSYNEQFF. The CDR3 region has the DNA TGTGCCAGCAGCTCGGGACTAGCGGGGAGCTCCTACAATGAGCAGTTCTTC.

This sequence joins TRBV20-1 and TRBJ2-5, with D possibly being TRBD2 (6 bases). This CDR3 spans 14 amino acids. V lost 3 bases to trimming and J lost 6 bases, with 17 bases between them. CDR1 is DFQATT, CDR2 SNEGSKA, per germline (reference sequence). The DNA of the CDR3 is TGCAGTGCTAGGGGACGGGAGTCTAGACAGACCCAGTACTTC. Translated: CSARGRESRQTQYF.

A few counts support this clonotype. The chain links TRBV6-2 or TRBV6-3 to TRBJ1-5, with a possible D match to TRBD1 (5 bases). The germline V gene has CDR1 MNHEY and CDR2 SVGEGT. V lost 5 bases, J lost 2 bases, and 10 bases lay in between. This CDR3 spans 14 amino acids. This chain's CDR3 is CASSGGAGNQPQHF. The DNA of the CDR3 is TGTGCCAGCAGTGGCGGGGCGGGCAATCAGCCCCAGCATTTT.

V and J are TRBV6-1 and TRBJ2-5; 11 positions match TRBD2. The ends lost 5 bases at V and 5 bases at J; junction bases unmatched: 7. The V gene's germline CDR1 is MNHNS and CDR2 SASEGT. CDR3 size: 15 residues. CDR3 loop: CASSSLAGGLETQYF. The CDR3 region has the DNA TGTGCCAGCAGTTCCCTAGCGGGGGGCCTGGAGACCCAGTACTTC.

The chain couples TRBV6-4 to TRBJ2-7, with TRBD1 matching 11 bases. Germline V gene lookup returns CDR1 MRHNA and CDR2 SNTAGT. This CDR3 has 14 amino acids. V lost 0 bases, J lost 6 bases, and 1 base stayed unmatched. CDR3 amino acids: CASSDSGQGVEQYF. CDR3 DNA sequence: TGTGCCAGCAGTGACTCGGGACAGGGGGTCGAGCAGTACTTC.

The DNA for the CDR3 is TGCAGTGCTGGACCGGGACTAGCGGCTACAGGGCAGTACTTC. Amino acids: CSAGPGLAATGQYF. The chain is built from TRBV20-1 and TRBJ2-7, with 11 nucleotides matching TRBD2. CDR1 and CDR2 (germline): DFQATT, SNEGSKA (reference sequence). CDR3 length equals 14 residues. J gave up 9 bases and V 5 bases, and 12 bases lay outside the gene matches.

With respect to this clonotype: A much larger clone differs by one base, so this may be a read error. The V gene is TRBV7-9, the J gene TRBJ2-3; 10 nucleotides line up with TRBD1. After removal of 5 bases from V and 7 bases from J, the junction contained 9 bases not matched to a gene. The CDR3 spans 15 residues. Germline V lookup: CDR1 SEHNR, CDR2 FQNEAQ (reference sequence). CDR3 bases: TGTGCCAGCAGCCCCGCCGGGACAGGGGATAATACGCAGTATTTT. This sequence encodes CASSPAGTGDNTQYF.

Sample share makes this clonotype medium-sized (0.01 to 0.1%). CDR3 protein: CASTPVTSGGAGRYEQYF. Here the CDR3 DNA reads TGTGCCAGCACTCCCGTGACTAGCGGGGGGGCGGGACGCTACGAGCAGTACTTC. This sequence joins TRBV27 and TRBJ2-7; 14 bases line up with TRBD2. CDR3 length equals 18 residues. V shed 7 bases, J shed 3 bases, and the junction held 14 bases outside the gene matches. The germline V gene encodes CDR1 MNHEY and CDR2 SMNVEV (reference sequence).

This clonotype came up a few times. This rearrangement joins TRBV20-1 to TRBJ2-2; TRBD1 is a possible D gene (7 bases). This CDR3 spans 17 amino acids. Trimming stripped 5 bases from V and 4 bases from J, with 23 bases between. CDR1 and CDR2 from the germline V gene are DFQATT and SNEGSKA (reference sequence). Written as DNA, the CDR3 is TGCAGTGCTCCCAACGACAGGGCTCCGGGGGTCACCGGGGAGCTGTTTTTT. It yields the protein CSAPNDRAPGVTGELFF.

This clonotype was detected only a few times. This chain links TRBV7-9 with TRBJ1-1, with TRBD1 identical over 7 bases. From germline, CDR1 is SEHNR and CDR2 FQNEAQ (reference sequence). The V segment lost 4 bases and the J segment 0 bases; nucleotides outside the gene matches: 5. The CDR3 sequence is 15 residues long. The CDR3 DNA reads TGTGCCAGCAGCTCGAAGACAGGGTTGAACACTGAAGCTTTCTTT. It encodes CASSSKTGLNTEAFF.

By share of the sample, this clonotype is medium-sized. V is TRBV27 and J is TRBJ2-1; the match to TRBD1 covers 8 bases. Unmatched junction bases numbered 4, after V lost 5 bases and J lost 4 bases. CDR1 is MNHEY, CDR2 SMNVEV, per germline (reference sequence). The length of the CDR3 is 14 residues. The CDR3 DNA reads TGTGCCAGCAGTCCCGGACAGGGTTACAATGAGCAGTTCTTC. Translation gives CASSPGQGYNEQFF.

In its sample, this clonotype is medium-sized. The rearrangement uses TRBV15 and TRBJ2-6; D may be TRBD2 (6 bases). Trimming cost V 5 bases and J 0 bases, with 11 bases left between them. The V gene's germline CDR1 is LNHNV and CDR2 YYDKDF (reference sequence). CDR3 length: 16 amino acids. The CDR3 sequence: CATSGGGDSGANVLTF. CDR3 bases: TGTGCCACCAGCGGAGGAGGGGACTCTGGGGCCAACGTCCTGACTTTC. The entire variable domain, with the rest obtained from reference TRBV15 and TRBJ2-6, is as follows: DAMVIQNPRYQVTQFGKPVTLSCSQTLNHNVMYWYQQKSSQAPKLLFHYYDKDFNNEADTPDNFQSRRPNTSFCFLDIRSPGLGDTAMYLCATSGGGDSGANVLTFGAGSRLTVL.

The rearrangement links TRBV4-3 to TRBJ2-6; D remains unclear. CDR1 LGHNA and CDR2 YSLEER come from the germline V gene. V lost 1 base and J lost 0, with 7 bases in between. CDR3 length: 16 residues. In nucleotides, the CDR3 is TGCGCCAGCAGCCAAGTCTTAGTCTCTGGGGCCAACGTCCTGACTTTC. Its protein product is CASSQVLVSGANVLTF.

By proportion, this clonotype is medium-sized. The chain carries TRBV6-4 and TRBJ1-4; 8 bases line up with TRBD1. Germline CDR1 MRHNA, CDR2 SNTAGT. The CDR3 contains 14 residues. The V gene end was trimmed by 5 bases and the J gene end by 7 bases; junction bases not matched to a gene: 6. The CDR3 is CASSPGQGSEKLFF. As DNA, the CDR3 is TGTGCCAGCAGTCCCGGACAGGGCAGTGAAAAACTGTTTTTT.

In its sample, this clonotype ranks as medium-sized. The chain couples TRBV27 to TRBJ2-5, with D uncertain. Germline V gene data show CDR1 as MNHEY and CDR2 as SMNVEV (reference sequence). V lost 8 bases and J 7 bases, leaving 5 bases between the germline ends. This CDR3 spans 9 amino acids. This chain's CDR3 is CASWGTQYF. DNA for the CDR3: TGTGCCAGCTGGGGGACCCAGTACTTC.

The J gene is TRBJ2-7, the V gene TRBV20-1; 11 bases match TRBD2. The V and J ends lost 4 bases and 5 bases, in that order; junction bases with no gene match: 7. From germline, CDR1 is DFQATT and CDR2 SNEGSKA (reference sequence). The CDR3 has 14 residues. CDR3: CSAKPGLAVDEQYF. CDR3 nucleotide sequence: TGCAGTGCTAAGCCGGGACTAGCGGTGGACGAGCAGTACTTC.

This clonotype was counted only a few times. The chain uses TRBV5-6 and TRBJ1-2, with D maybe TRBD1 (5 bases). With 0 bases removed from V and 6 bases from J, the gap between germline ends came to 12 bases. CDR1 is SGHDT, CDR2 YYEEEE, per germline. The CDR3 runs to 14 residues. In nucleotides, the CDR3 is TGTGCCAGCAGCTTGGCAAGGAGGGGACATGGCTACACCTTC. Amino acids: CASSLARRGHGYTF.

This clonotype was counted between two and nine times. The genes are TRBV10-2 and TRBJ2-2; D not resolved. From germline, CDR1 is WSHSY and CDR2 SAAADI. Trimming shortened V by 1 base and J by 3 bases, and 6 bases separated the two germline ends. The length of the CDR3 is 14 residues. The CDR3 sequence is CASSEWADTGELFF. DNA for the CDR3: TGCGCCAGCAGTGAGTGGGCAGACACCGGGGAGCTGTTTTTT.

In this sample, this clonotype is medium-sized (0.01 to 0.1%). The V and J genes are TRBV30 and TRBJ1-2; D remains ambiguous. CDR3 length: 15 amino acids. Germline values: CDR1 GTSNPN, CDR2 SVGIG (reference sequence). V was trimmed by 3 bases and J by 8 bases, leaving 22 bases between them. CDR3 protein: CAWRPWEDSLGGYTF. CDR3 coding DNA: TGTGCCTGGAGGCCTTGGGAGGACTCATTAGGGGGCTACACCTTC.

This clonotype counts as medium-sized. The chain couples TRBV6-2 or TRBV6-3 to TRBJ2-1; tentatively, D is TRBD2 (5 bases). V was cut by 5 bases and J by 9 bases, with 14 bases left in between. This CDR3 region has 13 residues. CDR1 is MNHEY, CDR2 SVGEGT, per germline. CDR3 in amino acids: CASSMASSGEQFF. CDR3 DNA: TGTGCCAGCAGTATGGCTAGCTCAGGTGAGCAGTTCTTC.